These 10 T cell receptor beta chains share one sample of origin, sequenced in a study of shared clonotypes between healthy human individuals. Profiled with immunoSEQ multiplex PCR; TCRdb holds only in-frame clones, not every one. The profile covers about 2.1 million clones, with just over 90% appearing a single time and around 1.8% taken by the ten largest. CD45RO-negative CD8 cells positively selected for CCR7 made up the naive population, which excluded terminally differentiated effector memory CD45RA+ cells. The specimen sequenced was naive CD8+ T cells from PBMCs. These receptors came from a young man in good health. Some clones in this sample may be carry-over from other donors' samples.

This clone occurred once. The rearrangement links TRBV5-4 to TRBJ2-7; 9 positions agree with TRBD1. The CDR3 is made up of 14 amino acids. Germline V gene lookup returns CDR1 SGHNT and CDR2 YYREEE (reference sequence). V shed 4 bases and J 6 bases; nucleotides not matched to a gene: 8. The chain's CDR3 is CASSRGQGVAEQYF. CDR3 DNA sequence: TGTGCCAGCAGCCGGGGACAGGGAGTCGCCGAGCAGTACTTC.

V usage is TRBV19 and J usage is TRBJ2-2, with 7 bases lining up with TRBD2. Germline V gives CDR1 LNHDA, CDR2 SQIVND (reference sequence). V shed 5 bases and J 1 base; nucleotides not matched to a gene: 4. This CDR3 is built from 15 residues. This chain's CDR3 is CASSLQRENTGELFF. DNA for the CDR3: TGTGCCAGTAGTCTCCAGCGGGAGAACACCGGGGAGCTGTTTTTT.

The rearrangement uses TRBV28 and TRBJ2-7, with 7 nucleotides matching TRBD1. V dropped 4 bases and J dropped 3; count of bases not matched to a gene: 9. Per germline, CDR1 MDHEN and CDR2 SYDVKM. CDR3 length: 15 amino acids. The CDR3 bases are TGTGCCAGCAGTTCTTGGGGGACAGCAAGCTACGAGCAGTACTTC. This encodes CASSSWGTASYEQYF.

The J gene is TRBJ2-1, the V gene TRBV29-1; 9 bases agree with TRBD2. V was clipped by 5 bases and J by 11 bases; unmatched bases: 13. Germline V gene sequence: CDR1 SQVTM, CDR2 ANQGSEA. CDR3 length equals 14 residues. The CDR3 DNA reads TGCAGCGTTCGGGGGGTAGCGGGAGCCCCCAAGCAGTTCTTC. This encodes CSVRGVAGAPKQFF.

V gene TRBV28 combines with J gene TRBJ2-7, with D perhaps being TRBD1 or TRBD2 (5 bases each). The CDR3 is made up of 17 amino acids. Germline V gene sequence: CDR1 MDHEN, CDR2 SYDVKM. Trimming left V 6 bases short and J 0 bases short, with 21 bases between. CDR3 region: CASRPILRDVISYEQYF. As DNA, the CDR3 is TGTGCCAGCAGACCAATCCTCCGGGACGTAATCTCCTACGAGCAGTACTTC.

This chain links TRBV2 with TRBJ2-2; 10 bases fit TRBD2. Germline CDR1 is SNHLY and CDR2 is FYNNEI. Trimming removed 4 bases from V and 7 bases from J; junction bases left unmatched: 18. The CDR3 contains 19 residues. The CDR3 DNA reads TGTGCCAGCAGTGGTCCTCCTAGCGGGAGCCTCCCGACCAACGGGGAGCTGTTTTTT. This encodes CASSGPPSGSLPTNGELFF.

With respect to this clone: At the DNA level, this CDR3 is encoded by other sequences in the same sample as well. J is TRBJ1-1 and V is TRBV7-9; perhaps TRBD1 as D (6 bases). The CDR3 contains 15 residues. Germline CDR1 SEHNR, CDR2 FQNEAQ (reference sequence). V dropped 4 bases and J dropped 0 bases, with 12 bases sitting between them. The CDR3 nucleotides read TGTGCCAGCAGCTCAAAAGACAGGTTGAACACTGAAGCTTTCTTT. Encoded protein: CASSSKDRLNTEAFF.

This clone was picked up one time. V gene TRBV7-9 combines with J gene TRBJ1-2; D is perhaps TRBD1 (6 bases). Trimming shortened V by 5 bases and J by 4 bases, and 14 bases separated the two germline ends. In germline, CDR1 is SEHNR, CDR2 FQNEAQ (reference sequence). There are 14 residues in the CDR3. This chain's CDR3 is CASSQRGDIYGYTF. CDR3 nucleotide sequence: TGTGCCAGCAGCCAGAGAGGGGACATCTATGGCTACACCTTC.

The chain employs TRBV4-2 and TRBJ2-7; 15 bases match TRBD2. J lost 6 bases, V lost 1 base, and 1 base had no gene match. Germline-derived CDR1 and CDR2 are LGHNA and YNFKEQ. The CDR3 spans 15 residues. The CDR3 DNA reads TGTGCCAGCAGCCAAGGGACTAGCGGGAGGGTCGAGCAGTACTTC. Protein: CASSQGTSGRVEQYF.

The CDR3 DNA sequence: TGTGCCAGTACCATGGGGACAGGGAACACAGATACGCAGTATTTT. This translates into CASTMGTGNTDTQYF. The rearrangement uses TRBV19 and TRBJ2-3; 9 nucleotides match TRBD1. CDR1 is LNHDA and CDR2 is SQIVND in the germline V gene (reference sequence). Trimming took 7 bases from V and 2 from J; bases not matched to a gene: 7. The CDR3 runs to 15 residues.